The sequence of this TCR beta chain was determined in a study of T cell responses to AZD1222 COVID-19 vaccine. V lost 4 bases and J lost 0, with 11 bases in between. The CDR3 contains 15 residues. Germline values: CDR1 MNHEY, CDR2 SVGAGI. Profiled with immunoSEQ multiplex PCR; TCRdb holds only in-frame clones, not every one. The table lists 100,000 to 150,000 clones, about 90% of them singletons. The chain joins TRBV6-5 to TRBJ2-3; D remains ambiguous. This specimen consisted of peripheral blood, obtained on day 0 of AZD1222 vaccination. The receptor was isolated from an adult in good health. The CDR3: CASSWTRSSTDTQYF. CDR3 bases: TGTGCCAGCAGTTGGACCCGGAGTAGCACAGATACGCAGTATTTT.